Each of the 29 T cell receptor beta chains below was sequenced from the same sample in a study of blood T cell repertoires in COVID-19. This table comes from immunoSEQ multiplex PCR, and its TCRdb copy is limited to in-frame clones, with some not included. Among about 290,000 clones listed, around 86% were seen once. Sequencing was done on a sample of PBMCs or T cells enriched from blood (not recorded which). The receptors originated from a woman aged 40 to 50 who had recovered from COVID-19.

The chain couples TRBV4-1 to TRBJ2-7; D is possibly TRBD2 (6 bases). Trimming pared 5 bases from V and 5 bases from J, leaving 19 bases between. Germline V CDR1 and CDR2: MGHRA, YSYEKL. The CDR3 covers 15 residues. The CDR3 sequence: CASSSPGSTHHEQYF. CDR3 nucleotide sequence: TGCGCCAGCAGCTCACCCGGGAGCACCCACCACGAGCAGTACTTC.

This chain connects TRBV11-2 to TRBJ2-7, with 8 bases fitting TRBD1. CDR1 SGHAT and CDR2 FQNNGV come from the germline V gene. The CDR3 length is 15 residues. Germline trimming cut 2 bases from V and 2 bases from J; bases unmatched to any gene: 5. This chain's CDR3 is CASSLFTTGAYEQYF. In DNA, the CDR3 is TGTGCCAGCAGCTTATTTACGACAGGGGCCTACGAGCAGTACTTC.

This clone was detected once. The gene calls are TRBV7-6 and TRBJ2-7; TRBD2 matches at 8 bases. Germline-derived CDR1 and CDR2 are SGHVS and FNYEAQ. V was clipped by 2 bases and J by 4 bases; unmatched bases: 7. There are 15 residues in the CDR3. The CDR3 reads CASSLSYGGEYEQYF. The CDR3 bases are TGTGCCAGCAGCTTATCCTACGGGGGGGAATACGAGCAGTACTTC.

The rearrangement links TRBV4-2 to TRBJ1-5; 7 bases match TRBD1. This CDR3 is 16 amino acids long. J lost 5 bases, V lost 1 base, and 8 bases had no gene match. CDR1 is LGHNA, CDR2 YNFKEQ, per germline. For the CDR3, the DNA is TGTGCCAGCAGCCAAGCCCTAAGAACAGGGGATCAGCCCCAGCATTTT. It translates to CASSQALRTGDQPQHF.

V gene TRBV2 combines with J gene TRBJ1-2; 7 bases fit TRBD1. CDR1 and CDR2 from the germline V gene are SNHLY and FYNNEI. Trimming took 5 bases from V and 3 from J; bases not matched to a gene: 3. This CDR3 has 13 residues. This chain's CDR3 is CASSSGTDYGYTF. In DNA form, the CDR3 reads TGTGCCAGCAGTTCGGGGACAGACTATGGCTACACCTTC.

The rearrangement links TRBV7-3 to TRBJ2-6; the match to TRBD1 covers 8 bases. V lost 2 bases and J lost 0; bases outside the gene matches: 6. Germline V CDR1 and CDR2: SGHTA, FQGTGA. The CDR3 has 18 residues. The CDR3 region has the DNA TGTGCCAGCAGCTTAGGACAGGGTGGGCACTCTGGGGCCAACGTCCTGACTTTC. Translation gives CASSLGQGGHSGANVLTF.

The chain links TRBV5-8 to TRBJ1-3, with unresolved D. This CDR3 has 12 amino acids. Germline V gives CDR1 SGHTS, CDR2 YDEGEE. V gave up 5 bases and J gave up 8 bases, with 11 bases separating them. In DNA form, the CDR3 reads TGTGCCAGCAGTATGGGCGGGGACACCATATATTTT. Residues: CASSMGGDTIYF. The full variable domain, with the rest looked up from reference TRBV5-8 and TRBJ1-3, is EAGVTQSPTHLIKTRGQQATLRCSPISGHTSVYWYQQALGLGLQFLLWYDEGEERNRGNFPPRFSGRQFPNYSSELNVNALELEDSALYLCASSMGGDTIYFGEGSWLTVV.

This chain links TRBV29-1 with TRBJ2-7; TRBD1 aligns across 10 bases. V was pared by 7 bases and J by 6 bases, with 6 bases of the junction left unmatched. The CDR3 contains 12 residues. Per germline, CDR1 SQVTM and CDR2 ANQGSEA. The CDR3 is CSAGTGVSEQYF. DNA for the CDR3: TGCAGCGCAGGGACAGGGGTTTCCGAGCAGTACTTC.

CDR3 region: CASSFWGGTGNTIYF. CDR3 DNA sequence: TGTGCCAGCAGCTTTTGGGGAGGGACTGGAAACACCATATATTTT. The chain links TRBV5-5 to TRBJ1-3; D uncertain. Per germline, CDR1 SGHKS and CDR2 YYEKEE (reference sequence). The CDR3 spans 15 residues. The germline V and J ends were trimmed by 2 bases and 2 bases, with 11 bases remaining between them.

The gene calls are TRBV14 and TRBJ2-5; TRBD2 aligns across 9 bases. The ends lost 4 bases at V and 2 bases at J; junction bases unmatched: 8. This CDR3 spans 16 amino acids. The germline CDR1 and CDR2 sequences are SGHDN and FVKESK. The CDR3 spells CASSPLAGERQETQYF. The CDR3 region has the DNA TGTGCCAGCAGCCCATTAGCGGGAGAAAGGCAAGAGACCCAGTACTTC.

V gene TRBV3-1 (or the pseudogene TRBV3-2) combines with J gene TRBJ2-7; 7 nucleotides agree with TRBD1. The V gene's germline CDR1 is LGHDT and CDR2 YNNKEL (reference sequence). V lost 4 bases and J lost 5; bases outside the gene matches: 11. This CDR3 is built from 15 residues. This chain's CDR3 is CASSPRDRKSHEQYF. In DNA form, the CDR3 reads TGTGCCAGCAGCCCCCGGGACAGAAAATCCCACGAGCAGTACTTC.

CDR3 sequence reads: CASSLAGGLGEQYF. CDR3 DNA: TGTGCCAGCAGCTTAGCAGGGGGCCTGGGCGAGCAGTACTTC. This chain links TRBV7-9 with TRBJ2-7, with 7 bases matching TRBD1. The trim removed 0 bases at V and 6 bases at J, leaving 5 bases unmatched. This CDR3 comprises 14 residues. Per germline, CDR1 SEHNR and CDR2 FQNEAQ (reference sequence).

The chain joins TRBV5-1 to TRBJ1-2; D possibly corresponds to TRBD1 (5 bases). CDR3 length: 12 amino acids. Trimming pared 4 bases from V and 7 bases from J, leaving 11 bases between. Germline values: CDR1 SGHRS, CDR2 YFSETQ. CDR3: CASSPQGSGYTF. The CDR3 DNA sequence: TGCGCCAGCAGCCCCCAGGGAAGTGGCTACACCTTC.

The rearrangement links TRBV7-9 to TRBJ2-5; TRBD2 is a possible D gene (6 bases). The length of the CDR3 is 12 residues. CDR1 and CDR2 (germline): SEHNR, FQNEAQ (reference sequence). V was trimmed by 5 bases and J by 5 bases, leaving 9 bases between them. Here the CDR3 reads CASSGGLETQYF. The CDR3 nucleotides are TGTGCCAGCAGCGGAGGGTTGGAGACCCAGTACTTC.

This clone was seen once. The chain has TRBV5-1 and TRBJ2-3, with D hard to call. CDR3 length: 15 residues. The germline CDR1 and CDR2 sequences are SGHRS and YFSETQ. V lost 3 bases and J 0 bases, leaving 11 bases between the germline ends. DNA for the CDR3: TGCGCCAGCAGCTACGCTGCAGTAAGCACAGATACGCAGTATTTT. It specifies CASSYAAVSTDTQYF.

V is TRBV5-1 and J is TRBJ1-4; tentatively, D is TRBD1 (5 bases). The ends were cut back, 5 bases at V and 8 bases at J, with 16 bases in the middle. Germline lookup yields CDR1 SGHRS and CDR2 YFSETQ. The CDR3 totals 14 residues. CDR3 in amino acids: CASRSSPQGEKLFF. CDR3 bases: TGCGCCAGCAGATCCTCCCCCCAGGGAGAAAAACTGTTTTTT.

This clone occurred once. The rearrangement joins TRBV5-5 to TRBJ2-7; possible D gene TRBD1, 5 bases. CDR3 length equals 15 residues. Trimming removed 0 bases from V and 0 bases from J, with 10 bases in between. Germline V gene lookup returns CDR1 SGHKS and CDR2 YYEKEE (reference sequence). The chain's CDR3 is CASSLDRRHSYEQYF. In nucleotides, the CDR3 is TGTGCCAGCAGCTTGGACAGGCGCCACTCCTACGAGCAGTACTTC.

The V call is TRBV5-6, the J call TRBJ2-7; 9 nucleotides align to TRBD2. Germline V gives CDR1 SGHDT, CDR2 YYEEEE. The CDR3 is 15 residues long. The ends lost 1 base at V and 6 bases at J; junction bases unmatched: 8. CDR3 coding DNA: TGTGCCAGCAGCTTGCTCGCGGGAGGGCCAAGCGAGCAGTACTTC. Protein sequence: CASSLLAGGPSEQYF. Full variable domain (missing parts from reference TRBV5-6 and TRBJ2-7): DAGVTQSPTHLIKTRGQQVTLRCSPKSGHDTVSWYQQALGQGPQFIFQYYEEEERQRGNFPDRFSGHQFPNYSSELNVNALLLGDSALYLCASSLLAGGPSEQYFGPGTRLTVT.

V usage is TRBV9 and J usage is TRBJ1-2; TRBD1 is a possible D gene (5 bases). Germline V gene sequence: CDR1 SGDLS, CDR2 YYNGEE. Trimming left V 2 bases short and J 8 bases short, with 13 bases between. This CDR3 has 13 residues. CDR3 sequence: CASSVSQGSGYTF. CDR3 nucleotide sequence: TGTGCCAGCAGCGTCTCCCAGGGTAGCGGCTACACCTTC.

The chain couples TRBV28 to TRBJ2-7; the match to TRBD1 covers 8 bases. V lost 6 bases, J lost 0 bases, and 7 bases stayed unmatched. The CDR3 extends over 15 amino acids. CDR1 is MDHEN and CDR2 is SYDVKM in the germline V gene. The CDR3 reads CASSTVGTGSYEQYF. The DNA for the CDR3 is TGTGCCAGCAGCACGGTGGGGACAGGCTCCTACGAGCAGTACTTC.

This chain connects TRBV18 to TRBJ2-1, with D possibly TRBD2 on 6 matching bases. V dropped 3 bases and J dropped 7 bases, with 10 bases sitting between them. Germline-derived CDR1 and CDR2 are KGHSH and LQKENI. The CDR3 is made up of 13 amino acids. CDR3 in DNA: TGTGCCAGCTCACCGTGGGGGAGGAATGAGCAGTTCTTC. It translates to CASSPWGRNEQFF.

This rearrangement joins TRBV7-3 to TRBJ2-2; 10 positions match TRBD1. CDR1 SGHTA and CDR2 FQGTGA come from the germline V gene. V was pared by 5 bases and J by 2 bases, with 11 bases of the junction left unmatched. CDR3 length: 18 residues. CDR3 nucleotides: TGTGCCAGCAGCCCGACACAACGGACAGGGGGAAACACCGGGGAGCTGTTTTTT. It specifies CASSPTQRTGGNTGELFF.

This chain links TRBV27 with TRBJ2-3, with 9 bases that match TRBD1. Germline lookup yields CDR1 MNHEY and CDR2 SMNVEV (reference sequence). The trim removed 4 bases at V and 8 bases at J, leaving 7 bases unmatched. The CDR3 is made up of 14 amino acids. CDR3 bases: TGTGCCAGCAGTTCAGCCGGGACAGGGCCTACGCAGTATTTT. Its translation: CASSSAGTGPTQYF.

This chain uses TRBV24-1 with TRBJ2-5, with D uncertain. The CDR3 spans 17 residues. CDR1 and CDR2 (germline): KGHDR, SFDVKD. V lost 5 bases and J lost 4, with 22 bases in between. CDR3 loop: CATSAVRGDGFGETQYF. The CDR3 DNA is TGTGCCACCAGTGCCGTTCGTGGAGACGGCTTTGGAGAGACCCAGTACTTC.

This chain uses TRBV7-9 with TRBJ2-1; 9 bases map to TRBD1. V was clipped by 5 bases and J by 4 bases; unmatched bases: 6. CDR1 and CDR2 from the germline V gene are SEHNR and FQNEAQ (reference sequence). CDR3 length: 15 amino acids. CDR3 in amino acids: CASSADRGIYNEQFF. DNA for the CDR3: TGTGCCAGCAGCGCCGACAGGGGGATTTACAATGAGCAGTTCTTC.

V gene TRBV7-2 combines with J gene TRBJ2-6; maybe TRBD2 (6 bases). Germline V gene lookup returns CDR1 SGHTA and CDR2 FQGNSA. CDR3 length: 17 residues. Trimming stripped 2 bases from V and 0 bases from J, with 11 bases between. The CDR3 nucleotides are TGTGCCAGCAGCTTAAACGGGGGAGGCTCTGGGGCCAACGTCCTGACTTTC. It codes for CASSLNGGGSGANVLTF.

This chain joins TRBV18 and TRBJ1-1, with 8 nucleotides matching TRBD1. This CDR3 comprises 14 residues. CDR1 KGHSH and CDR2 LQKENI come from the germline V gene. V lost 6 bases to trimming and J lost 3 bases; unmatched junction nucleotides: 6. CDR3 sequence reads: CASSGAGQDTEAFF. CDR3 sequence (DNA): TGTGCCAGCTCGGGGGCGGGACAGGACACTGAAGCTTTCTTT.

This chain links TRBV2 with TRBJ2-7, with TRBD1 as a possible D gene (5 bases). Germline CDR1 reads SNHLY; CDR2 reads FYNNEI. The CDR3 has 12 residues. Trimming took off 6 bases at V and 0 bases at J, with 6 bases between the two ends. The CDR3 bases are TGTGCCAGCAGGGACAACTCCTACGAGCAGTACTTC. Its translation is CASRDNSYEQYF.

The chain carries TRBV5-1 and TRBJ2-3; the match to TRBD1 covers 7 bases. The junction had 6 bases not matched to a gene; V was cut back by 4 bases and J by 1 base. The length of the CDR3 is 15 residues. Germline CDR1 and CDR2: SGHRS and YFSETQ. The CDR3 coding sequence is TGCGCCAGCAGCCTGGGACAGTGGGGCACAGATACGCAGTATTTT. It encodes CASSLGQWGTDTQYF.